A selection of T cell receptor beta chains follows, all from one sample in a study. TCRdb ran MiXCR on the 5' RACE reads and lists one entry per CDR3 protein. The sample records approximately 57,000 distinct CDR3 sequences, roughly 20% being singletons. Source material: tumor-infiltrating Tregs sorted from the breast tumor. All receptors derive from a female donor with breast cancer. CDR3s include the opening cysteine and the closing phenylalanine or tryptophan. Fields, in order: D gene, clone size, J gene, V gene, CDR3 protein, CDR3 DNA. D genes are given only for firm matches. Size tells how often a clone was seen (once, few, many) or the class of an expanded clone, and some rows leave it out.

-	-	TRBJ2-5	TRBV5-4	CASSRDLQETQYF	TGTGCCAGCAGCAGGGACTTGCAAGAGACCCAGTACTTC
TRBD1	-	TRBJ2-3	TRBV4-1	CASSRRQGFEADTQYF	TGCGCCAGCAGCAGGAGACAGGGATTCGAAGCAGATACGCAGTATTTT
TRBD1	-	TRBJ1-4	TRBV5-1	CASSLLGDSNEKLFF	TGCGCCAGCAGCTTGCTCGGGGACAGCAATGAAAAACTGTTTTTT
-	-	TRBJ2-7	TRBV28	CASTQSYGSLYEQYF	TGTGCCAGCACTCAGTCGTACGGGTCTCTCTACGAGCAGTACTTC
TRBD2	-	TRBJ2-5	TRBV15	CATARGGTETQYF	TGTGCCACGGCTCGGGGGGGCACAGAGACCCAGTACTTC
TRBD1	-	TRBJ1-1	TRBV5-6	CASTTIQGVTEAFF	TGTGCCAGCACTACCATACAGGGGGTCACTGAAGCTTTCTTT
TRBD1	-	TRBJ2-7	TRBV5-1	CASSLGTGTAAYEQYF	TGCGCCAGCAGCTTGGGGACAGGGACCGCCGCCTACGAGCAGTACTTC
-	-	TRBJ1-2	TRBV3-1	CASGQHRNYGYTF	TGTGCCAGCGGCCAACACAGGAACTATGGCTACACCTTC
-	-	TRBJ2-1	TRBV29-1	CSATQHEQFF	TGCAGCGCCACCCAGCATGAGCAGTTCTTC
-	-	TRBJ2-2	TRBV12-3/TRBV12-4	CASSPHHRDAGELFF	TGTGCCAGCAGTCCACACCACAGGGATGCCGGGGAGCTGTTTTTT
-	-	TRBJ2-1	TRBV20-1	CSAPKPSREQFF	TGCAGTGCTCCCAAACCTAGTCGTGAGCAGTTCTTC
TRBD2	few	TRBJ2-3	TRBV5-1	CASSQTSRGDTQYF	TGCGCCAGCAGCCAGACTAGCCGGGGAGATACGCAGTATTTT
TRBD1	few	TRBJ1-5	TRBV28	CASLRFTPVTGGQPQHF	TGTGCCAGCCTCCGGTTTACCCCCGTTACAGGGGGTCAGCCCCAGCATTTT
TRBD1	once	TRBJ1-2	TRBV4-2	CASSQVIPHRGQGNGYTF	TGTGCCAGCAGCCAAGTTATACCCCATAGGGGACAGGGGAATGGCTACACCTTC
-	many	TRBJ1-1	TRBV29-1	CSVQNTEAFF	TGCAGCGTTCAGAACACTGAAGCTTTCTTT
TRBD2	many	TRBJ2-1	TRBV27	CASSARLAGDTNEQFF	TGTGCCAGCAGTGCCAGACTAGCGGGAGATACGAATGAGCAGTTCTTC
TRBD2	few	TRBJ2-7	TRBV30	CAWSTSGTKNEQYF	TGTGCCTGGAGTACCTCCGGGACTAAGAACGAGCAGTACTTC
-	few	TRBJ1-5	TRBV5-1	CASSLEGGGQPQHF	TGCGCCAGCAGCTTGGAAGGGGGGGGTCAGCCCCAGCATTTT
-	many	TRBJ1-1	TRBV7-2	CASSRVQGAFF	TGTGCCAGCAGCAGAGTCCAGGGGGCTTTCTTT
-	few	TRBJ2-3	TRBV2	CAGSRERADTQYF	TGTGCCGGCAGCCGGGAGCGAGCAGATACGCAGTATTTT
-	-	TRBJ2-7	TRBV7-9	CASSASATTSYEQYF	TGTGCCAGCAGCGCGAGTGCTACGACATCCTACGAGCAGTACTTC
TRBD2	once	TRBJ2-7	TRBV10-3	CAISETTSGSPYGQYF	TGTGCCATCAGTGAAACCACTAGCGGGAGCCCCTACGGGCAGTACTTC
-	many	TRBJ1-1	TRBV5-1	CASSWTGQGNSNTEAFF	TGCGCCAGCAGCTGGACGGGGCAGGGTAATTCGAACACTGAAGCTTTCTTT
TRBD2	-	TRBJ2-7	TRBV4-1	CASSPGRSSYEQYF	TGCGCCAGCAGCCCCGGGAGGAGCTCCTACGAGCAGTACTTC
-	few	TRBJ2-7	TRBV5-1	CASSLEAGVGEQYF	TGCGCCAGCAGCTTGGAGGCTGGGGTAGGCGAGCAGTACTTC
-	many	TRBJ2-3	TRBV5-4	CASSLKGLASTDTQYF	TGTGCCAGCAGCTTGAAGGGACTGGCTAGCACAGATACGCAGTATTTT
TRBD2	few	TRBJ2-2	TRBV11-3	CASSLSGSSTGELFF	TGTGCCAGCAGCTTAAGCGGGAGTAGTACCGGGGAGCTGTTTTTT
-	-	TRBJ1-5	TRBV12-3/TRBV12-4	CASSLTTGRQPQHF	TGTGCCAGCAGTTTAACGACAGGCAGACAGCCCCAGCATTTT
-	many	TRBJ1-1	TRBV5-1	CASSSGEGRGTEAFF	TGCGCCAGCAGCTCCGGTGAGGGGAGAGGCACTGAAGCTTTCTTT
TRBD2	few	TRBJ2-5	TRBV11-2	CASSLERAGVGETQYF	TGTGCCAGCAGCTTAGAACGAGCGGGGGTAGGAGAGACCCAGTACTTC
-	-	TRBJ2-2	TRBV6-2/TRBV6-3	CASSYSFRGENTGELFF	TGTGCCAGCAGTTACTCCTTTCGCGGGGAGAACACCGGGGAGCTGTTTTTT
-	-	TRBJ1-5	TRBV20-1	CSASPPGRADNQPQHF	TGCAGTGCTAGCCCCCCAGGCAGGGCCGACAATCAGCCCCAGCATTTT
-	many	TRBJ2-1	TRBV5-1	CASSWFQDEQFF	TGCGCCAGCAGCTGGTTTCAGGATGAGCAGTTCTTC
TRBD1	-	TRBJ2-2	TRBV29-1	CSVEVGQGQNTGELFF	TGCAGCGTTGAGGTCGGACAGGGCCAGAACACCGGGGAGCTGTTTTTT
-	few	TRBJ2-7	TRBV7-2	CASSLYGRDISEQYF	TGTGCCAGCAGCTTATATGGCAGGGATATATCCGAGCAGTACTTC
-	few	TRBJ2-4	TRBV10-3	CAISESGSRKNIQYF	TGTGCCATCAGTGAGTCGGGGTCTCGCAAAAACATTCAGTACTTC
-	many	TRBJ1-5	TRBV29-1	CSVGGDIGQPQHF	TGCAGCGTTGGAGGCGACATTGGGCAGCCCCAGCATTTT
TRBD2	-	TRBJ2-5	TRBV5-1	CASSLAPAGLGVGNQETQYF	TGCGCCAGCAGCTTGGCCCCAGCGGGGTTGGGCGTGGGAAACCAAGAGACCCAGTACTTC
TRBD2	-	TRBJ2-7	TRBV6-6	CASTRTSGSYEQYF	TGTGCCAGCACCCGGACTAGCGGGAGCTACGAGCAGTACTTC
TRBD1	-	TRBJ1-2	TRBV19	CASSLRGTGTYGYTF	TGTGCCAGTAGTCTCAGAGGGACAGGAACCTATGGCTACACCTTC
TRBD1	-	TRBJ2-5	TRBV5-5	CASSPSTGYQETQYF	TGTGCCAGCAGCCCCTCGACAGGGTACCAAGAGACCCAGTACTTC
-	many	TRBJ1-2	TRBV9	CASSVGRENPGTF	TGTGCCAGCAGCGTAGGGAGAGAGAACCCGGGCACCTTC
-	once	TRBJ2-2	TRBV5-6	CASSVVGLQGGNTGELLF	TGTGCCAGCAGCGTGGTGGGCCTCCAGGGGGGGAACACCGGGGAGCTGTTGTTT
TRBD2	-	TRBJ2-1	TRBV7-9	CASRGTAGTSGRRLNEQFF	TGTGCCAGCAGAGGGACGGCCGGGACTAGCGGGAGGAGGCTCAATGAGCAGTTCTTC